The clone carrying this T cell receptor (beta chain) occurred many times. Hyperthyroidism qualified as stable when ophthalmopathy did not develop within 18 months of follow-up. The data belong to a study of Graves' ophthalmopathy and Graves' hyperthyroidism. V dropped 4 bases and J dropped 3 bases, with 10 bases sitting between them. The CDR3 consists of 13 residues. Per germline, CDR1 LNHDA and CDR2 SQIVND (reference sequence). Investigators amplified TCR beta CDR3 regions from RNA transcripts. An opening RT-PCR round employed HTBI primers and preceded a second-round multiplex PCR. TCRdb re-derived calls from the multiplex PCR reads in MiXCR, one entry per CDR3 protein. The repertoire includes over 500,000 distinct CDR3 sequences, 22% of them detected once, and approximately 6.9% sits in the top ten.

The sequence derives from a woman aged 18-29 years with stable Graves' hyperthyroidism. Some clones in this sample may be carry-over from other donors' samples. The chain recombines TRBV19 with TRBJ2-7, with D uncertain. Sequencing was done on a sample of peripheral blood. The CDR3 DNA reads TGTGCCAGTAGTAAGGCAGGTTTCTACGAGCAGTACTTC. It yields the protein CASSKAGFYEQYF.